This is a list of T cell receptor beta chains from one sample in a study of blood T cell repertoires in COVID-19. Data came from immunoSEQ multiplex PCR; TCRdb stores just in-frame clones and leaves some out. This table holds nearly 30,000 clones, 89% found once. The sequencing sample was made of peripheral blood. These receptors came from a human donor in a cohort sampled during active COVID-19. Both conserved end residues are part of each CDR3. Each record gives: J gene, V gene, clone size, D gene, CDR3 protein, CDR3 DNA. The D gene is left open where the match is weak. Rows may omit the clone size; those that give it use once, few, many or a size class.

J: TRBJ1-3
V: TRBV9
size: few
D: NA
CDR3: CASSVAYRSSGNTIYF
DNA: TGTGCCAGCAGCGTAGCTTACAGGAGCTCTGGAAACACCATATATTTT

J: TRBJ2-5
V: TRBV5-8
size: NA
D: NA
CDR3: CASSLGPGEGETQYF
DNA: TGTGCCAGCAGCTTGGGTCCAGGGGAGGGGGAGACCCAGTACTTC

J: TRBJ2-7
V: TRBV6-1
size: NA
D: NA
CDR3: CASSEPGEPIVHSYEQYF
DNA: TGTGCCAGCAGTGAACCCGGTGAACCGATAGTTCACTCCTACGAGCAGTACTTC

J: TRBJ2-7
V: TRBV7-9
size: NA
D: TRBD2
CDR3: CASSLAGGGSEQYF
DNA: TGTGCCAGCAGCTTAGCGGGGGGAGGGAGTGAGCAGTACTTC

J: TRBJ2-5
V: TRBV7-2
size: NA
D: TRBD2
CDR3: CASSPQRGGLETQYF
DNA: TGTGCCAGCAGCCCCCAGCGGGGGGGCTTAGAGACCCAGTACTTC

J: TRBJ2-7
V: TRBV11-2
size: few
D: NA
CDR3: CASSLDRYRTYEQYF
DNA: TGTGCCAGCAGCTTAGATCGGTACCGCACCTACGAGCAGTACTTC

J: TRBJ2-7
V: TRBV5-1
size: NA
D: NA
CDR3: CASSLIPSEQYF
DNA: TGCGCCAGCAGCTTGATCCCCAGCGAGCAGTACTTC

J: TRBJ1-2
V: TRBV7-9
size: NA
D: TRBD1
CDR3: CASSAQTGNYGYTF
DNA: TGTGCCAGCAGCGCACAGACAGGGAATTATGGCTACACCTTC

J: TRBJ2-7
V: TRBV15
size: NA
D: TRBD2
CDR3: CATSRSGLAGIYEQYF
DNA: TGTGCCACCAGCAGATCGGGACTAGCGGGGATCTACGAGCAGTACTTC

J: TRBJ2-3
V: TRBV7-3
size: NA
D: TRBD2
CDR3: CASSPGTSGATDTQYF
DNA: TGTGCCAGCAGCCCCGGGACTAGCGGGGCAACAGATACGCAGTATTTT

J: TRBJ2-5
V: TRBV5-1
size: few
D: NA
CDR3: CASSLVGGPGETQYF
DNA: TGCGCCAGCAGCTTGGTGGGGGGGCCTGGAGAGACCCAGTACTTC

J: TRBJ2-2
V: TRBV5-1
size: NA
D: TRBD2
CDR3: CASSPGTTPNTGELFF
DNA: TGCGCCAGCAGCCCGGGGACTACCCCAAACACCGGGGAGCTGTTTTTT

J: TRBJ1-2
V: TRBV5-4
size: NA
D: NA
CDR3: CASRVDSDYGYTF
DNA: TGTGCCAGCAGAGTGGACAGTGACTATGGCTACACCTTC

J: TRBJ1-1
V: TRBV3-1/TRBV3-2
size: NA
D: TRBD1
CDR3: CASSQQVLGQGVEGTEAFF
DNA: TGTGCCAGCAGCCAACAGGTCCTGGGACAGGGGGTCGAGGGTACTGAAGCTTTCTTT

J: TRBJ1-1
V: TRBV4-2
size: NA
D: NA
CDR3: CASSQLDTEAFF
DNA: TGTGCCAGCAGCCAATTAGACACTGAAGCTTTCTTT

J: TRBJ2-2
V: TRBV13
size: NA
D: TRBD2
CDR3: CASRPRGGVITGELFF
DNA: TGTGCCAGCAGACCCCGGGGAGGGGTAATCACCGGGGAGCTGTTTTTT

J: TRBJ2-3
V: TRBV6-4
size: few
D: TRBD2
CDR3: CASSGGAKDTQYF
DNA: TGTGCCAGCAGCGGGGGGGCTAAAGATACGCAGTATTTT

J: TRBJ2-5
V: TRBV6-5
size: NA
D: TRBD2
CDR3: CASSTLAGDQETQYF
DNA: TGTGCCAGCAGTACCCTGGCGGGGGACCAAGAGACCCAGTACTTC

J: TRBJ2-7
V: TRBV6-2/TRBV6-3
size: once
D: NA
CDR3: CASSPGSFHKGAYEQYF
DNA: TGTGCCAGCAGCCCCGGCTCGTTTCACAAGGGAGCCTACGAGCAGTACTTC

J: TRBJ2-5
V: TRBV27
size: NA
D: TRBD2
CDR3: CASSPGLAGGIETQYF
DNA: TGTGCCAGCAGTCCGGGACTAGCGGGGGGGATTGAGACCCAGTACTTC

J: TRBJ1-1
V: TRBV19
size: NA
D: NA
CDR3: CASSLTLNTEAFF
DNA: TGTGCCAGTAGTTTGACACTGAACACTGAAGCTTTCTTT

J: TRBJ2-1
V: TRBV11-2
size: NA
D: TRBD2
CDR3: CASRDLAGALNNEQFF
DNA: TGTGCCAGCAGGGATTTAGCGGGGGCCTTGAACAATGAGCAGTTCTTC